The clone carrying this T cell receptor (beta chain) has ten or more counts. Its antigen is not known. This entry is derived from a study of T cell repertoires in cytomegalovirus infection. Study overall: It can be stated that public TCR beta signatures indicated CMV infection as well as a matching HLA type.

Study-wide findings and caveats: Carriers of CMV plus the relevant HLA were identified by cumulative public TCR beta family frequency.

Germline V gives CDR1 SEHNR, CDR2 FQNEAQ (reference sequence). This CDR3 has 16 amino acids. Between the trimmed V and J ends, which lost 4 bases and 3 bases, there was a span of 19 bases. One entry per CDR3 protein results from TCRdb running MiXCR on the reads. The table includes tens of thousands of distinct CDR3 sequences, around 25% detected once. Source: CD8+ T cells from cultured PBMCs, taken from culture after CMV antigen stimulation. The sequence was obtained from a human donor in good health (CMV status not recorded). Some clones in this sample may be carry-over from other donors' samples. V is TRBV7-9 and J is TRBJ2-7; D may be TRBD1 or TRBD2 (5 bases each). CDR3 amino acids: CASSSAPGTVNYEQYF. The CDR3 region has the DNA TGTGCCAGCAGCTCGGCCCCCGGGACCGTTAACTACGAGCAGTACTTC.